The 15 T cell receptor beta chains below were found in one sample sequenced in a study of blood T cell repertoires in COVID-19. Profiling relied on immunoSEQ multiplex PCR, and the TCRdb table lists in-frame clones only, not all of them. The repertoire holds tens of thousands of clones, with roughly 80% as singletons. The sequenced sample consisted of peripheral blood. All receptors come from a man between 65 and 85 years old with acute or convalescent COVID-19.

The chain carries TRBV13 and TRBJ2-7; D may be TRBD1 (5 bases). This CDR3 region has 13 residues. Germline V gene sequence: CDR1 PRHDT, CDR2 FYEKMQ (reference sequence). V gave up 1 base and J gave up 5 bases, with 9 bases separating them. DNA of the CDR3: TGTGCCAGCAGCTTAGTTAGGGGTAACGAGCAGTACTTC. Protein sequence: CASSLVRGNEQYF.

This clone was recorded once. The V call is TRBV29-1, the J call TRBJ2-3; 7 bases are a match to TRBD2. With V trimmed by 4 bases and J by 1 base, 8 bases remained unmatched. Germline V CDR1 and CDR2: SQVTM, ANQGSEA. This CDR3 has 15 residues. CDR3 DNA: TGCAGCGTTGGGGGGGGAAGCTGGGGCACAGATACGCAGTATTTT. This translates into CSVGGGSWGTDTQYF.

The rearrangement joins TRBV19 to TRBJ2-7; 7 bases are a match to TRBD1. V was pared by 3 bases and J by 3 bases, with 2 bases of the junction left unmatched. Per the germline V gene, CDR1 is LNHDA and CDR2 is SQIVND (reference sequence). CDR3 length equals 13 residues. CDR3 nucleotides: TGTGCCAGTAGTATTCGGACAGGCTACGAGCAGTACTTC. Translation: CASSIRTGYEQYF.

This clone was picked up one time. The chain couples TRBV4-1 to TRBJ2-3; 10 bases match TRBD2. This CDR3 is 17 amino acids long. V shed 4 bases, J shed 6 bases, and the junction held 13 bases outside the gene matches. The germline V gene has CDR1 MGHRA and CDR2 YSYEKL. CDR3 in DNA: TGCGCCAGCAGCCTGGCCCCCGTAGCGGGGGGTTCGGATACGCAGTATTTT. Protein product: CASSLAPVAGGSDTQYF.

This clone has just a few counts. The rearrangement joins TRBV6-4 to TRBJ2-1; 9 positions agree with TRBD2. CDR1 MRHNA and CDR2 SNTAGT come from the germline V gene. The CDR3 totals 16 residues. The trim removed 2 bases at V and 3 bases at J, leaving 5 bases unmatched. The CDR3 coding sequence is TGTGCCAGCAGTGACGCGGGGGGGGTCAACTACAATGAGCAGTTCTTC. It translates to CASSDAGGVNYNEQFF.

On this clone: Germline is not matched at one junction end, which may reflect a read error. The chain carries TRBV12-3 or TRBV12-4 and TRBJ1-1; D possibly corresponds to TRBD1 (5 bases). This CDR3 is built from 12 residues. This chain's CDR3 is CASSLISGDSNF. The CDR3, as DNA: TGTGCCAGCAGTTTAATTTCGGGAGACAGCAACTTT.

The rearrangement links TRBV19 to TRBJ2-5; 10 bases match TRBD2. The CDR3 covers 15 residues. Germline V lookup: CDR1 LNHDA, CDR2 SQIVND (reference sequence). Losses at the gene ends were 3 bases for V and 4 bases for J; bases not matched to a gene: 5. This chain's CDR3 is CASSIGAGGPETQYF. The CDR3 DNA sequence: TGTGCCAGTAGTATTGGAGCGGGGGGGCCAGAGACCCAGTACTTC.

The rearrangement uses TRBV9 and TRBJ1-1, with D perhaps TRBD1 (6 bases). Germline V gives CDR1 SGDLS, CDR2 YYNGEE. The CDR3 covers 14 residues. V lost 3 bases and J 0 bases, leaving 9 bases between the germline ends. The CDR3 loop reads CASSDRALNTEAFF. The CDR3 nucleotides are TGTGCCAGCAGCGACAGGGCGTTGAACACTGAAGCTTTCTTT.

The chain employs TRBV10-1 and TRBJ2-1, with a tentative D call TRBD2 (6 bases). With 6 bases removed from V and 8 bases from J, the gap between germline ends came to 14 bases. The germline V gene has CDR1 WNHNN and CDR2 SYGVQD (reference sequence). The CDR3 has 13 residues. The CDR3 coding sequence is TGCGCCAGCAGCGGGACGACTAGACATGAGCAGTTCTTC. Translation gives CASSGTTRHEQFF.

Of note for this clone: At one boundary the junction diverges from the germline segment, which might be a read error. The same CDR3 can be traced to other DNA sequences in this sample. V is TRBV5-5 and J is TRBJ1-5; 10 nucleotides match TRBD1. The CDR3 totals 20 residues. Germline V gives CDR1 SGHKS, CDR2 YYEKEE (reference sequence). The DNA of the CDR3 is TGTGCCAGCAGCCCGCTGGGTGGGACAGGGGATTGGTATAGCAATCAGCCCCAGCACTTT. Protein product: CASSPLGGTGDWYSNQPQHF.

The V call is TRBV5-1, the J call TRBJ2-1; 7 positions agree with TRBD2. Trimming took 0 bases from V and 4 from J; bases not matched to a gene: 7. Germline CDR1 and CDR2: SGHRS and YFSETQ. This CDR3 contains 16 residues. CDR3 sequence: CASSLERGSRYNEQFF. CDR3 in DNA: TGCGCCAGCAGCTTGGAGCGGGGCTCGAGATACAATGAGCAGTTCTTC.

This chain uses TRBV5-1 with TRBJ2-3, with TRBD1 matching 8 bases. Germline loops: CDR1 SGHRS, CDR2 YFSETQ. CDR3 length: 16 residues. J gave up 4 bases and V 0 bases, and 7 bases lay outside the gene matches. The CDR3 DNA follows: TGCGCCAGCAGCTTGGCCGGACAGGGTCACGCAGATACGCAGTATTTT. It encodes CASSLAGQGHADTQYF.

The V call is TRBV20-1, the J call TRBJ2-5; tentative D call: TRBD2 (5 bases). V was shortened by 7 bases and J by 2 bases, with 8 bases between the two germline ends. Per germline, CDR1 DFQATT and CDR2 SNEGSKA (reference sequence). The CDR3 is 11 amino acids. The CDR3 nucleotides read TGCAGTGTTGGAGGTCAAGAGACCCAGTACTTC. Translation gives CSVGGQETQYF.

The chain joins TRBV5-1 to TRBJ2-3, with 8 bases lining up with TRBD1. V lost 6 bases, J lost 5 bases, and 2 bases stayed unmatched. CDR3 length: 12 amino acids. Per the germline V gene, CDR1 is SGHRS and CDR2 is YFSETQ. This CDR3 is CASTRGRDTQYF. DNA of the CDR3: TGCGCCAGCACCAGGGGGCGAGATACGCAGTATTTT.

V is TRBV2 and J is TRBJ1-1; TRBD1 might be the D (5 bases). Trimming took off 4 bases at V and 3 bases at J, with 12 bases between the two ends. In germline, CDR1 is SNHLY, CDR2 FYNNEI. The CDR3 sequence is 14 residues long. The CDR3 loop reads CASSVGGVYTEAFF. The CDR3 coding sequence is TGTGCCAGCAGTGTGGGGGGGGTGTACACTGAAGCTTTCTTT.